These 17 T cell receptor beta chains were all obtained from the same sample, sequenced in a study of CD8+ T cells in alopecia areata (dated by TCRdb to between 2018 and 2020). The treatment or condition label, read with the paper, signifies: oral pan-JAK inhibitor, 5-10 mg twice daily. Library preparation used the immunoSEQ multiplex PCR assay. To provide template for TCR sequencing, every sample had RNA extracted and reverse transcribed into cDNA. TCRdb took over this immuneACCESS table, retaining in-frame rearrangements with V and J assigned. Such tables are incomplete; in checked studies, under half of the missing clones stem from an unresolved V gene, and the remainder is unexplained. This sample holds hundreds of thousands of clones; over 60% were observed only once. The leading ten clones occupy approximately 1.2% of the sample. The sample here was CD4+ T cells sorted from blood, taken around week 44, from a patient treated with tofacitinib. These TCRs come from a human donor with alopecia areata.

This clone has ten or more counts. CDR3 sequence (DNA): TGCGCCAGCAGCCAAGCAGGGAGGGTCGGGGAGCTGTTTTTT. Translating it yields CASSQAGRVGELFF. The rearrangement joins TRBV4-3 to TRBJ2-2, with 7 nucleotides matching TRBD2. The length of the CDR3 is 14 residues. The junction had 3 bases not matched to a gene; V was cut back by 1 base and J by 7 bases. From germline, CDR1 is LGHNA and CDR2 YSLEER.

This chain uses TRBV30 with TRBJ2-3, with D possibly being TRBD2 (5 bases). CDR3 length: 13 amino acids. Germline V lookup: CDR1 GTSNPN, CDR2 SVGIG (reference sequence). DNA for the CDR3: TGTGCTGTAACTAGGAACCACGCAGATACGCAGTATTTT. Its translation is CAVTRNHADTQYF.

CDR3 region: CASSRGRNEAFF. The CDR3 DNA reads TGTGCCAGCAGCAGGGGACGGAATGAAGCTTTCTTT. The chain employs TRBV5-6 and TRBJ1-1; a weak D match, TRBD1 (5 bases). Between the trimmed V and J ends, which lost 4 bases and 7 bases, there was a span of 11 bases. The germline V gene has CDR1 SGHDT and CDR2 YYEEEE. There are 12 residues in the CDR3. The full variable domain, its missing parts supplied by reference TRBV5-6 and TRBJ1-1, is DAGVTQSPTHLIKTRGQQVTLRCSPKSGHDTVSWYQQALGQGPQFIFQYYEEEERQRGNFPDRFSGHQFPNYSSELNVNALLLGDSALYLCASSRGRNEAFFGQGTRLTVV.

The genes are TRBV5-1 and TRBJ2-7, with no clear D. Germline CDR1 and CDR2: SGHRS and YFSETQ. V was pared by 5 bases and J by 1 base, with 10 bases between. CDR3 length: 13 residues. Here the CDR3 DNA reads TGCGCCAGCAGGCTACAGCAATCCTACGAGCAGTACTTC. Protein product: CASRLQQSYEQYF. The full variable domain, rest sourced from reference TRBV5-1 and TRBJ2-7, is KAGVTQTPRYLIKTRGQQVTLSCSPISGHRSVSWYQQTPGQGLQFLFEYFSETQRNKGNFPGRFSGRQFSNSRSEMNVSTLELGDSALYLCASRLQQSYEQYFGPGTRLTVT.

The J gene is TRBJ2-3, the V gene TRBV19; 8 bases agree with TRBD1. Germline trimming cut 8 bases from V and 5 bases from J; bases unmatched to any gene: 12. This CDR3 region has 15 residues. The germline gives CDR1 LNHDA, CDR2 SQIVND (reference sequence). CDR3 sequence: CASAQRQGPGDTQYF. CDR3 bases: TGTGCCAGTGCACAAAGACAGGGGCCCGGAGATACGCAGTATTTT. Using reference TRBV19 and TRBJ2-3 for the parts outside the CDR3, the full variable domain is DGGITQSPKYLFRKEGQNVTLSCEQNLNHDAMYWYRQDPGQGLRLIYYSQIVNDFQKGDIAEGYSVSREKKESFPLTVTSAQKNPTAFYLCASAQRQGPGDTQYFGPGTRLTVL.

This chain uses TRBV5-1 with TRBJ2-6; D gene ambiguous. Germline CDR1 SGHRS, CDR2 YFSETQ. Deletions cut 7 bases from V and 4 bases from J, with 18 bases between. This CDR3 has 16 amino acids. The CDR3 loop is CASRTDWSPGANVLTF. The CDR3 bases are TGCGCCAGCCGGACCGACTGGTCGCCCGGGGCCAACGTCCTGACTTTC.

This sequence joins TRBV6-1 and TRBJ2-1; the D call may be TRBD1 or TRBD2 (6 bases each). This CDR3 is 13 amino acids long. CDR1 MNHNS and CDR2 SASEGT come from the germline V gene. The V end lost 4 bases, the J end lost 8 bases, and 12 bases lay between the germline ends. The CDR3 is CASSAGGQHEQFF. CDR3 nucleotide sequence: TGTGCCAGCAGTGCTGGGGGGCAGCATGAGCAGTTCTTC.

The chain links TRBV29-1 to TRBJ1-1; no clear D gene. With 4 bases removed from V and 4 bases from J, the gap between germline ends came to 10 bases. The germline V gene encodes CDR1 SQVTM and CDR2 ANQGSEA. The length of the CDR3 is 12 residues. The CDR3 region has the DNA TGCAGCGTTGTGTTTGAGCGCACTGAAGCTTTCTTT. Translated, it gives CSVVFERTEAFF. Combining the CDR3 with reference TRBV29-1 and TRBJ1-1 gives the whole variable domain SAVISQKPSRDICQRGTSLTIQCQVDSQVTMMFWYRQQPGQSLTLIATANQGSEATYESGFVIDKFPISRPNLTFSTLTVSNMSPEDSSIYLCSVVFERTEAFFGQGTRLTVV.

V usage is TRBV29-1 and J usage is TRBJ1-1, with a weak D call TRBD1 (5 bases). The CDR3 is 14 amino acids. Germline lookup yields CDR1 SQVTM and CDR2 ANQGSEA. V lost 8 bases, J lost 5 bases, and 21 bases lay in between. CDR3 sequence: CSFSGTAGGTEAFF. The DNA for the CDR3 is TGCAGCTTTTCCGGGACTGCCGGAGGGACTGAAGCTTTCTTT.

This chain joins TRBV29-1 and TRBJ2-5; D perhaps matches TRBD1 (5 bases). This CDR3 contains 13 residues. Germline V lookup: CDR1 SQVTM, CDR2 ANQGSEA. V was cut by 7 bases and J by 6 bases, with 18 bases left in between. The DNA of the CDR3 is TGCAGCGCGAAGGGGTTTTACTTGCAGACCCAGTACTTC. It is translated as CSAKGFYLQTQYF. The complete variable domain, with remaining parts taken from reference TRBV29-1 and TRBJ2-5, reads SAVISQKPSRDICQRGTSLTIQCQVDSQVTMMFWYRQQPGQSLTLIATANQGSEATYESGFVIDKFPISRPNLTFSTLTVSNMSPEDSSIYLCSAKGFYLQTQYFGPGTRLLVL.

This clone has only a few counts. Other DNA sequences from this sample encode an identical CDR3 as well. The chain is built from TRBV7-9 and TRBJ2-7; D ambiguous. The ends were cut back, 3 bases at V and 3 bases at J, with 6 bases in the middle. From germline, CDR1 is SEHNR and CDR2 FQNEAQ (reference sequence). The CDR3 runs 12 residues. Here the CDR3 reads CASSLHDYEQYF. Written as DNA, the CDR3 is TGTGCCAGCAGCTTGCACGACTACGAGCAGTACTTC.

The V call is TRBV2, the J call TRBJ1-6, with 8 bases identical to TRBD1. The CDR3 is 13 residues long. Trimming removed 8 bases from V and 8 bases from J; junction bases left unmatched: 5. The V gene's germline CDR1 is SNHLY and CDR2 FYNNEI. CDR3 bases: TGTGCCAGCGGGCCGACAGGGGATTCACCCCTCCACTTT. Translating gives CASGPTGDSPLHF.

The gene calls are TRBV15 and TRBJ2-4; tentatively, D is TRBD2 (5 bases). V was trimmed by 0 bases and J by 2 bases, leaving 8 bases between them. CDR3 length: 15 amino acids. Germline V gene lookup returns CDR1 LNHNV and CDR2 YYDKDF (reference sequence). DNA of the CDR3: TGTGCCACCAGCAGAGATCCCGGGACCAAAAACATTCAGTACTTC. Translation gives CATSRDPGTKNIQYF.

The J gene is TRBJ1-2, the V gene TRBV29-1; possible D gene TRBD1, 6 bases. Trimming removed 8 bases at V and 7 bases at J, with 14 bases between. Germline lookup yields CDR1 SQVTM and CDR2 ANQGSEA. The CDR3 runs 11 residues. The CDR3 bases are TGCAGCATGTACCTAGGGGGTGGCTACACCTTC. Protein sequence: CSMYLGGGYTF.

The J gene is TRBJ2-5, the V gene TRBV5-1, with TRBD1 matching 10 bases. The CDR3 spans 17 residues. J was trimmed by 0 bases and V by 4 bases; bases with no gene match: 9. CDR1 and CDR2 (germline): SGHRS, YFSETQ. CDR3 nucleotide sequence: TGCGCCAGCAGCCCGGGACAGGGGCGACGGTACCAAGAGACCCAGTACTTC. Its protein is CASSPGQGRRYQETQYF.

The chain's CDR3 is CASSLVPAEAFF. The CDR3 nucleotides read TGTGCCAGCAGCTTAGTGCCAGCTGAAGCTTTCTTT. The rearrangement links TRBV11-2 to TRBJ1-1; D gene ambiguous. The V end was cut by 1 base, the J end by 6 bases, with 6 bases between. Looked up from germline, CDR1 is SGHAT and CDR2 is FQNNGV. The CDR3 consists of 12 residues.

V gene TRBV4-3 combines with J gene TRBJ1-2; D is uncertain. The CDR3 is made up of 16 amino acids. Germline CDR1 LGHNA, CDR2 YSLEER. Trimming removed 5 bases at V and 3 bases at J, with 19 bases between. The CDR3 protein is CASSGSAGLGDYGYTF. CDR3 DNA: TGCGCCAGCAGCGGGTCCGCTGGCCTTGGGGACTATGGCTACACCTTC.